This TCR beta chain is drawn from a study of spatial heterogeneity in lung cancer. Study-level information: Raw reads contained each unique TCR and UMI combination more than ten times on average.

Findings and caveats of the study: Tumor TCRs that were ubiquitous and expanded showed up in blood more at resection than follow-up.

Every TCR cDNA molecule carried a tag that served as a unique molecular identifier. Using its own MiXCR run on the 5' RACE reads, TCRdb lists one record per CDR3 protein. The repertoire has about 60,000 distinct CDR3 sequences, 7% to 10% of them found once; the top ten carry more than 12%. As to time point: sample taken at primary tumor resection. From tumor, nontumor lung or frozen PBMC, whole RNA was taken unsorted for sequencing. This clonotype was seen ten or more times. Its antigen is currently unknown. Germline CDR1 and CDR2: SQVTM and ANQGSEA. The CDR3 sequence is 11 residues long. V lost 8 bases to trimming and J lost 5 bases, with 12 bases between them.

The TCR was taken from a female donor with early-stage non-small cell lung cancer. Sequenced material: PBMCs, taken at surgery. This chain links TRBV29-1 with TRBJ2-5, with D possibly called TRBD1 or TRBD2 (5 bases each). The CDR3 spells CSPSWGETQYF. In DNA form, the CDR3 reads TGCAGCCCCTCGTGGGGGGAGACCCAGTACTTC.